In this sample, the clone carrying this T cell receptor (beta chain) turned up many times. Its target is unknown. These data belong to a study of neurological immune-mediated disorders. The starting material, 2 million PBMCs stored at -80 C, gave rise to the unsorted libraries. General observations from the study: None of the CDR3 amino acid sequences found in expanded clones was shared across subjects. This suggests that the TCR-beta repertoires were private in all groups.

cDNA was made by 5'RACE with 10-nucleotide random UMIs. MiXCR, run by TCRdb on the 5' RACE reads, gives a single entry per CDR3 protein. Here the sample spans 20,000 to 30,000 distinct CDR3 sequences, 6.5% to 8.5% being singletons. This CDR3 contains 15 residues. Germline CDR1 DFQATT, CDR2 SNEGSKA (reference sequence). Trimming stripped 0 bases from V and 9 bases from J, with 20 bases between. The V call is TRBV20-1, the J call TRBJ1-2; D is uncertain. The sample comprised PBMCs. The sequence was obtained from a woman aged 40 to 55 in good health. This chain's CDR3 is CSARDTNAAISRYTF. As DNA, the CDR3 is TGCAGTGCTAGAGATACAAACGCGGCGATATCTCGCTACACCTTC.